Sequencing of this TCR beta chain was carried out in a study of graft-versus-host responses after intestinal transplantation. Trimming cost V 5 bases and J 6 bases; bases outside gene matches: 10. Germline CDR1 MNHEY, CDR2 SVGAGI. There are 15 residues in the CDR3. Sequencing used immunoSEQ multiplex PCR; TCRdb keeps in-frame clones, though not all of them. The sample yields about 45,000 clones, 90% to 95% seen once. The source of this sequence is a human patient who received an intestinal transplant, so some T cells may come from the graft donor. The chain is built from TRBV6-5 and TRBJ2-1; 7 bases match TRBD2. Sample: PBMCs, taken 524 days after transplant. The CDR3 is CASSLTGGLGNEQFF. Written as DNA, the CDR3 is TGTGCCAGCAGTCTAACGGGAGGCCTAGGCAATGAGCAGTTCTTC.